This T cell receptor beta chain was identified in a study of vaccination and CD4 T cells after COVID-19. Background on the study: Post-vaccine sample collection happened at a median of approximately 10 weeks after dose two, ranging 14 to 241. Broader study findings: The median SARS-CoV-2-reactive clonotype number increased from about 20 to 38, without statistical significance. In convalescent patients, 304 of 307 vaccine-specific clones were mono-reactive for SARS-CoV-2 spike.

CDR1 and CDR2 (germline): DFQATT, SNEGSKA (reference sequence). The junction had 5 bases not matched to a gene; V was cut back by 4 bases and J by 10 bases. This CDR3 is built from 13 residues. The sample holds a few counts of this clonotype. The antigen remains unidentified. Treatment: roughly ten-day PBMC culture with coronavirus spike peptide pools or control peptides (ViraFEST assay). Medium was half-exchanged with fresh IL-2 medium on days 3 and 7. Cultured CD4+ T cell DNA underwent sequencing with the Oncomine TCR Beta short-read assay. TCRdb ran MiXCR on the PCR reads and lists one entry per CDR3 protein. The sample shows approximately 10,000 distinct CDR3 sequences, about 50% of them seen only once.

This TCR was recovered from a human donor who had recovered from COVID-19. Specimen: CD4+ T cells from blood, cultured in vitro. The chain couples TRBV20-1 to TRBJ1-6, with 9 bases aligning to TRBD1. The CDR3 region is CSAIQGAESPLHF. The CDR3 DNA sequence: TGCAGTGCTATACAGGGGGCAGAGTCACCCCTCCACTTT.